The rows below give T cell receptor beta chains drawn from one sample of a study of neoadjuvant anti-PD-1 for oral cavity cancer. The protocol was immunoSEQ multiplex PCR, while the TCRdb copy is restricted to in-frame clones and leaves out a portion. The table has about 68,000 clones, approximately 81% seen once. The sequencing used PBMCs, collected after nivolumab (anti-PD-1) treatment. The receptors derive from a person aged 40 to 85 with oral cavity squamous cell carcinoma. CDR3s include the opening cysteine and the closing phenylalanine or tryptophan. D genes are given only for firm matches. The size entry is marked missing in some rows and otherwise reads once, few, many or a size class.

j_call d_call clone_size v_call cdr3_nt cdr3_aa
TRBJ1-1 - - TRBV7-9 TGTGCCAGCAGCTTCCCCAGGGACAATACTGAAGCTTTCTTT CASSFPRDNTEAFF
TRBJ2-2 - - TRBV6-1 TGTGCCAGCAGTGAAGCATCGCAGGCCGGGGAGCTGTTTTTT CASSEASQAGELFF
TRBJ2-1 - - TRBV6-1 TGTGCCAGCAGTGATTATACAGACGAGCAGTTCTTC CASSDYTDEQFF
TRBJ1-2 - - TRBV5-4 TGTGCCAGCAGCTTGGTAGGGCAGGGAAGGCGCTACACCTTC CASSLVGQGRRYTF
TRBJ1-3 - once TRBV27 TGTGCCAGCAGTTTATGGGGTCCCTACTCTGGAAACACCATATATTTT CASSLWGPYSGNTIYF
TRBJ1-2 - - TRBV18 TGTGCCAGCTCACCTCAGACCTATGGCTACACCTTC CASSPQTYGYTF
TRBJ2-7 - - TRBV5-6 TGTGCCAGCAGCTTTAGTCCCAGGCTATCCTACGAGCAGTACTTC CASSFSPRLSYEQYF
TRBJ1-2 - - TRBV25-1 TGTGCCAGCAGTGGGACGCGACAAAACTATGGCTACACCTTC CASSGTRQNYGYTF
TRBJ2-7 TRBD1 - TRBV6-6 TGTGCCAGCAGTTACGGACAGGGGGCTGGATACGAGCAGTACTTC CASSYGQGAGYEQYF
TRBJ2-3 TRBD2 - TRBV9 TGTGCCAGCAGCGGGATAGCGGGAGGAGTTAGAGATACGCAGTATTTT CASSGIAGGVRDTQYF
TRBJ2-7 - - TRBV10-3 TGTGCCATCAGTGAGTCGGACTACGAGCAGTACTTC CAISESDYEQYF
TRBJ2-5 - - TRBV7-6 TGTGCCAGCAGCTTAAGGGGGTTCGGAGGGGAGACCCAGTACTTC CASSLRGFGGETQYF
TRBJ2-7 - - TRBV29-1 TGCAGCGTGAGGGTCCTAGACTACGAGCAGTACTTC CSVRVLDYEQYF
TRBJ2-7 TRBD2 - TRBV27 TGTGCCAGCACCTTGAGCGGGAGGTACAGCTACGAGCAGTACTTC CASTLSGRYSYEQYF
TRBJ2-5 TRBD2 once TRBV4-1 TGCGCCAGCAGCCAAGATTTGGCTAGCGGGAGAGGAGAGACCCAGTACTTC CASSQDLASGRGETQYF
TRBJ2-2 - - TRBV15 TGTGCCACCAGCAGAGATTCTGCAGGCCTCCGGGAGCTGTTTTTT CATSRDSAGLRELFF
TRBJ2-2 - - TRBV9 TGTGCCAGCAGCGTTAATTCGGACATGGGCGGGGAGCTGTTTTTT CASSVNSDMGGELFF
TRBJ2-3 TRBD2 - TRBV19 TGTGCCAGTAGTGCAATAGGTTTAGCGGGACCTAGCACAGATACGCAGTATTTT CASSAIGLAGPSTDTQYF
TRBJ2-3 TRBD2 - TRBV5-1 TGCGCCAGCAGCTTAGCGGGGAGGGCCGCGGGTGTAACAGATACGCAGTATTTT CASSLAGRAAGVTDTQYF
TRBJ2-7 - once TRBV10-1 TGCGCCAGCAGTGATTGGGCCGGCGGTGCCCCCTACGAGCAGTACTTC CASSDWAGGAPYEQYF
TRBJ1-5 TRBD1 - TRBV2 TGTGCCAGCAGTGTCGACAGGGGGCTTGGGAATCAGCCCCAGCATTTT CASSVDRGLGNQPQHF
TRBJ2-7 - - TRBV6-1 TGTGCCAGCTTACGATTATCGGGCCTCTACGAGCAGTACTTC CASLRLSGLYEQYF
TRBJ1-3 - - TRBV2 TGTGCCAGCACGGTGGGTTTAGAATCTGGAAACACCATATATTTT CASTVGLESGNTIYF
TRBJ1-4 - - TRBV9 TGTGCCAGCAGCTCGAGGACGGGAAATAATGAAAAACTGTTTTTT CASSSRTGNNEKLFF
TRBJ2-7 - - TRBV2 TGTGCCAGCAGTGAAGCGGGGGTCTACGAGCAGTACTTC CASSEAGVYEQYF
TRBJ2-1 - - TRBV5-1 TGCGCCAGCAGCCCAGGGGTCTCCTCCTACAATGAGCAGTTCTTC CASSPGVSSYNEQFF
TRBJ2-5 - - TRBV4-1 TGCGCCAGCAGCCAAGATAGGGGGGTGGGCGAGACCCAGTACTTC CASSQDRGVGETQYF
TRBJ1-2 - - TRBV30 TGTGCCTGGAGTGTAGGGTCTATACCGGGAAAGGGCTACACCTTC CAWSVGSIPGKGYTF
TRBJ1-2 TRBD1 - TRBV9 TGTGCCAGCAGCCCCGGACCCGGGACAGGACCGAACTATGGCTACACCTTC CASSPGPGTGPNYGYTF
TRBJ2-7 - - TRBV11-2 TGTGCCAGCAGCCGAGACACCGGGGCCTACGAGCAGTACTTC CASSRDTGAYEQYF
TRBJ1-1 - - TRBV6-5 TGTGCCAGCAGTTACTCGGCGTCGGTTAACACTGAAGCTTTCTTT CASSYSASVNTEAFF
TRBJ2-5 - - TRBV7-6 TGTGCCAGCAGTAGCTGGGGGGCGGGTGGAGAGACCCAGTACTTC CASSSWGAGGETQYF